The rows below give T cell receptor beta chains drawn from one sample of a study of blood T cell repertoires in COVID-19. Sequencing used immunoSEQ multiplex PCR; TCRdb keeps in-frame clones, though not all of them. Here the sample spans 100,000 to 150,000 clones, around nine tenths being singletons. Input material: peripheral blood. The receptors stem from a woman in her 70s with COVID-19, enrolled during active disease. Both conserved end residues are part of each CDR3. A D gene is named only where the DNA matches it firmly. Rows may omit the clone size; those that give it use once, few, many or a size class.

cdr3_nt: TGCAGCGTTACAGAAGGGGGTGGCTACACCTTC; cdr3_aa: CSVTEGGGYTF; d_call: -; j_call: TRBJ1-2; clone_size: -; v_call: TRBV29-1
cdr3_nt: TGCAGCGTGGGGGGGCTCCTGAACACTGAAGCTTTCTTT; cdr3_aa: CSVGGLLNTEAFF; d_call: -; j_call: TRBJ1-1; clone_size: few; v_call: TRBV29-1
cdr3_nt: TGTGCCAGCAGTTTAATACAGGGGGCTTCTAACTATGGCTACACCTTC; cdr3_aa: CASSLIQGASNYGYTF; d_call: TRBD1; j_call: TRBJ1-2; clone_size: -; v_call: TRBV28
cdr3_nt: TGTGCCAGCAGCTTATTGGGCAGGGGGAACACTGAAGCTTTCTTT; cdr3_aa: CASSLLGRGNTEAFF; d_call: -; j_call: TRBJ1-1; clone_size: -; v_call: TRBV7-3
cdr3_nt: TGTGCCTCGGGGCTAGCGGGGGCAACAGATACGCAGTATTTT; cdr3_aa: CASGLAGATDTQYF; d_call: TRBD2; j_call: TRBJ2-3; clone_size: -; v_call: TRBV7-6
cdr3_nt: TGTGCCTGGAGACTAAGCGGGGATGCAGATACGCAGTATTTT; cdr3_aa: CAWRLSGDADTQYF; d_call: TRBD2; j_call: TRBJ2-3; clone_size: -; v_call: TRBV30
cdr3_nt: TGCGCCAGCAGCTTGTCCCTCCTATCCTACGAGCAGTACTTC; cdr3_aa: CASSLSLLSYEQYF; d_call: -; j_call: TRBJ2-7; clone_size: -; v_call: TRBV5-1
cdr3_nt: TGTGCCAGCAGCCTCAGCGGGGGGATCTCCTACGAGCAGTACTTC; cdr3_aa: CASSLSGGISYEQYF; d_call: TRBD2; j_call: TRBJ2-7; clone_size: -; v_call: TRBV7-3
cdr3_nt: TGTGCCAGCAGCAACCGGGACAGAGTCCTTAATTCACCCCTCCACTTT; cdr3_aa: CASSNRDRVLNSPLHF; d_call: TRBD1; j_call: TRBJ1-6; clone_size: -; v_call: TRBV9
cdr3_nt: TGTGCCACCAGGGGCGGGGGGCGCGATTGGTCTGGCTACACCTTC; cdr3_aa: CATRGGGRDWSGYTF; d_call: -; j_call: TRBJ1-2; clone_size: -; v_call: TRBV27
cdr3_nt: TGTGCCAGCAGCATATGGACAGGGGGCAATCAGCCCCAGCATTTT; cdr3_aa: CASSIWTGGNQPQHF; d_call: TRBD1; j_call: TRBJ1-5; clone_size: -; v_call: TRBV5-6
cdr3_nt: TGTGCCAGCAGCTCGCCTGGGTGGGGAGTTGGCGGAAACACCATATATTTT; cdr3_aa: CASSSPGWGVGGNTIYF; d_call: -; j_call: TRBJ1-3; clone_size: -; v_call: TRBV5-8
cdr3_nt: TGTGCCATCATGACAGGGAACACTGAAGCTTTCTTT; cdr3_aa: CAIMTGNTEAFF; d_call: -; j_call: TRBJ1-1; clone_size: -; v_call: TRBV10-3